This T cell receptor beta chain was found in a study of blood T cell repertoires in COVID-19. Study summary: Researchers got acute and convalescent COVID-19 samples from the United States, Italy and Spain. PBMCs, B-cell-depleted T cells, or T cells provided the cDNA or gDNA that made up the material.

The assay was immunoSEQ multiplex PCR, and TCRdb's table has in-frame clones only and misses some. The data show a few hundred thousand clones, around 90% seen once. V lost 7 bases and J 5 bases, leaving 14 bases between the germline ends. CDR1 is MNHEY, CDR2 SVGAGI, per germline. This CDR3 has 13 residues. The receptor's source is a man in his fifties or sixties with acute or convalescent COVID-19. The gene calls are TRBV6-5 and TRBJ2-5; the D gene is possibly TRBD2 (6 bases). The sequencing input was peripheral blood. CDR3 coding DNA: TGTGCCAGCAACCCGCGGGGTGGGGAGACCCAGTACTTC. Amino acid sequence: CASNPRGGETQYF.